This T cell receptor beta chain was identified during a study of post-analysis software for immune sequencing data. General study results and limits: Controls' normalized Chao1 diversity significantly exceeded that of multiple sclerosis patients. Higher frequency in patients than in controls was seen for roughly five TRBV segments, with TRBV5-6, TRBV5-1 and TRBV20-1 among them.

Trimming stripped 0 bases from V and 4 bases from J, with 10 bases between. The CDR3 is 15 amino acids. Tagging with unique molecular identifiers was a feature of the TCR beta cDNA libraries. The source material, about 0.95 to 10 million T cells, gave rise to 500,000 or so cDNA molecules. TCRdb re-derived calls from the PCR reads in MiXCR, one entry per CDR3 protein. The sample lists some 450,000 distinct CDR3 sequences, around 40% seen once, with 9.5% to 13% in the top ten. Turning to this clonotype: Its antigen is as yet unknown.

The chain employs TRBV12-3 or TRBV12-4 and TRBJ1-5; D gene uncertain. The source material was blood. The receptor comes from a girl aged 10 to 17 with multiple sclerosis. This CDR3 is CASSLASRGNQPQHF. CDR3 nucleotides: TGTGCCAGCAGTTTAGCGTCTAGAGGAAATCAGCCCCAGCATTTT.